Shown below are 26 T cell receptor beta chains from a single sample sequenced in a study of blood T cell repertoires in COVID-19. Clones were sequenced by immunoSEQ multiplex PCR, and TCRdb holds only the in-frame ones, with some missing. There are fewer than 350,000 clones in the sample; about nine tenths occur only once, and approximately 0.93% lies in the top ten. Sequencing used PBMCs or T cells enriched from blood (not recorded which). The receptors here all came from a woman younger than 45 who had been exposed to COVID-19.

The rearrangement joins TRBV7-9 to TRBJ2-5, with unresolved D. Trimming pared 2 bases from V and 0 bases from J, leaving 10 bases between. Germline V CDR1 and CDR2: SEHNR, FQNEAQ (reference sequence). The CDR3 is made up of 15 amino acids. CDR3 sequence: CASSLSATYQETQYF. The CDR3 DNA reads TGTGCCAGCAGCTTATCCGCGACTTACCAAGAGACCCAGTACTTC.

This chain connects TRBV29-1 to TRBJ1-1, with D tentatively TRBD1 (5 bases). Germline V CDR1 and CDR2: SQVTM, ANQGSEA. V lost 1 base and J 0 bases, leaving 6 bases between the germline ends. This CDR3 has 13 residues. The CDR3 region has the DNA TGCAGCGTTGAAGGCAGGGTGAACACTGAAGCTTTCTTT. Its translation is CSVEGRVNTEAFF. Complete variable domain (other parts from reference TRBV29-1 and TRBJ1-1): SAVISQKPSRDICQRGTSLTIQCQVDSQVTMMFWYRQQPGQSLTLIATANQGSEATYESGFVIDKFPISRPNLTFSTLTVSNMSPEDSSIYLCSVEGRVNTEAFFGQGTRLTVV.

This chain connects TRBV7-3 to TRBJ2-3; tentatively, D is TRBD1 (6 bases). Trimming took off 6 bases at V and 0 bases at J, with 16 bases between the two ends. The CDR3 loop spans 16 amino acids. The germline CDR1 and CDR2 sequences are SGHTA and FQGTGA. The CDR3 loop is CASRRRGGISTDTQYF. DNA for the CDR3: TGTGCCAGCAGGCGCAGGGGTGGGATTAGCACAGATACGCAGTATTTT.

This chain uses TRBV6-5 with TRBJ1-2; 8 nucleotides align to TRBD1. The J segment lost 2 bases and the V segment lost 5 bases, leaving 7 bases of the junction unmatched. Germline loops: CDR1 MNHEY, CDR2 SVGAGI. The CDR3 is 15 residues long. Here the CDR3 reads CASSNYRQGNYGYTF. For the CDR3, the DNA is TGTGCCAGCAGTAACTACAGACAGGGGAACTATGGCTACACCTTC.

The CDR3 sequence: CASSVQGAGNQPQHF. CDR3 DNA sequence: TGTGCCAGTAGTGTACAGGGGGCGGGCAATCAGCCCCAGCATTTT. V and J are TRBV19 and TRBJ1-5; 9 bases line up with TRBD1. Germline trimming cut 5 bases from V and 2 bases from J; bases unmatched to any gene: 4. The germline V gene has CDR1 LNHDA and CDR2 SQIVND (reference sequence). The CDR3 has 15 residues. Filled out from reference TRBV19 and TRBJ1-5, the complete variable domain reads DGGITQSPKYLFRKEGQNVTLSCEQNLNHDAMYWYRQDPGQGLRLIYYSQIVNDFQKGDIAEGYSVSREKKESFPLTVTSAQKNPTAFYLCASSVQGAGNQPQHFGDGTRLSIL.

J is TRBJ1-1 and V is TRBV7-8; the match to TRBD1 covers 9 bases. V lost 4 bases, J lost 2 bases, and 11 bases stayed unmatched. This CDR3 region has 17 residues. CDR1 and CDR2 from the germline V gene are SGHVS and FQNEAQ. CDR3 sequence: CASSSPWTGATNTEAFF. The CDR3 DNA reads as TGTGCCAGCAGCTCACCTTGGACAGGGGCGACTAACACTGAAGCTTTCTTT.

The rearrangement joins TRBV7-9 to TRBJ2-5, with 8 bases identical to TRBD2. This CDR3 is built from 15 residues. Per germline, CDR1 SEHNR and CDR2 FQNEAQ (reference sequence). The junction had 1 base not matched to a gene; V was cut back by 1 base and J by 0 bases. CDR3 in amino acids: CASSLGLANQETQYF. The CDR3 DNA sequence: TGTGCCAGCAGCTTAGGACTAGCGAACCAAGAGACCCAGTACTTC.

Only a few counts were recorded for this clone. The gene calls are TRBV19 and TRBJ1-6; 10 nucleotides agree with TRBD1. V lost 4 bases to trimming and J lost 10 bases; unmatched junction nucleotides: 4. Germline V gene lookup returns CDR1 LNHDA and CDR2 SQIVND (reference sequence). The CDR3 spans 14 residues. CDR3: CASSTDRGRSPLHF. The CDR3 DNA reads TGTGCCAGTAGTACGGACAGGGGGAGATCACCCCTCCACTTT.

The chain combines TRBV18 with TRBJ1-1; 9 nucleotides align to TRBD1. Germline-derived CDR1 and CDR2 are KGHSH and LQKENI. CDR3 size: 15 residues. Trimming removed 5 bases from V and 1 base from J; junction bases left unmatched: 5. CDR3 sequence: CASSTGQGTNTEAFF. CDR3 DNA: TGTGCCAGCTCAACGGGACAGGGAACGAACACTGAAGCTTTCTTT.

The chain employs TRBV5-1 and TRBJ2-1; 9 positions match TRBD2. The CDR3 has 14 residues. CDR1 is SGHRS, CDR2 YFSETQ, per germline. Losses at the gene ends were 4 bases for V and 10 bases for J; bases not matched to a gene: 9. In nucleotides, the CDR3 is TGCGCCAGCAGCGTGATAGCGGGAGACAGCGAGCAGTTCTTC. Translating gives CASSVIAGDSEQFF.

This clone was detected a few times. The chain links TRBV6-5 to TRBJ2-3; D remains ambiguous. CDR3 length: 14 residues. Trimming cost V 9 bases and J 1 base, with 14 bases left between them. Germline CDR1 MNHEY, CDR2 SVGAGI. This CDR3 is CASGDVVRTDTQYF. The CDR3 bases are TGTGCCAGTGGAGACGTGGTGCGCACAGATACGCAGTATTTT.

The chain carries TRBV6-6 and TRBJ1-2, with D possibly TRBD1 on 5 matching bases. The CDR3 runs to 11 residues. With 11 bases removed from V and 4 bases from J, the gap between germline ends came to 11 bases. CDR1 and CDR2 from the germline V gene are MNHNY and SVGAGI (reference sequence). The CDR3 nucleotides are TGTGCCGCCAAAGACAGCTATGGCTACACCTTC. Its protein is CAAKDSYGYTF.

This CDR3 is CASSPTGTITGELFF. The DNA of the CDR3 is TGTGCCAGCAGCCCAACCGGGACTATAACCGGGGAGCTGTTTTTT. The rearrangement joins TRBV28 to TRBJ2-2; 7 nucleotides align to TRBD2. CDR3 size: 15 residues. Germline CDR1 reads MDHEN; CDR2 reads SYDVKM. With V trimmed by 6 bases and J by 5 bases, 9 bases remained unmatched.

The V call is TRBV7-3, the J call TRBJ2-2; 9 bases fit TRBD1. Germline loops: CDR1 SGHTA, CDR2 FQGTGA. The CDR3 runs to 13 residues. Unmatched junction bases numbered 3, after V lost 8 bases and J lost 5 bases. The CDR3 DNA follows: TGTGCCAGCGGACAGGGGATAACCGGGGAGCTGTTTTTT. It specifies CASGQGITGELFF.

The V gene is TRBV28, the J gene TRBJ1-6; possibly TRBD1 for D (5 bases). Germline CDR1 is MDHEN and CDR2 is SYDVKM. This CDR3 contains 14 residues. V dropped 2 bases and J dropped 9 bases, with 11 bases sitting between them. The CDR3 reads CASSLGGGGSPLHF. Here the CDR3 DNA reads TGTGCCAGCAGTTTAGGTGGGGGAGGTTCACCCCTCCACTTT.

The rearrangement uses TRBV10-1 and TRBJ2-7, with 7 bases aligning to TRBD2. The CDR3 contains 13 residues. Germline V gene data show CDR1 as WNHNN and CDR2 as SYGVQD (reference sequence). Trimming took 5 bases from V and 3 from J; bases not matched to a gene: 4. The CDR3 protein is CASSSGLHYEQYF. The CDR3 bases are TGCGCCAGCAGTTCGGGACTACACTACGAGCAGTACTTC.

This clone appeared a single time. As DNA, the CDR3 is TGTGCCACCAGTGATTTGTTAGCGGACTACAATGAGCAGTTCTTC. It encodes CATSDLLADYNEQFF. The chain carries TRBV24-1 and TRBJ2-1, with a weak D call TRBD2 (6 bases). This CDR3 has 15 amino acids. Trimming pared 0 bases from V and 3 bases from J, leaving 8 bases between. Germline V gene sequence: CDR1 KGHDR, CDR2 SFDVKD.

The gene calls are TRBV7-3 and TRBJ2-2; 12 nucleotides agree with TRBD2. CDR1 is SGHTA, CDR2 FQGTGA, per germline. V trimming: 3 bases; J trimming: 7 bases; junction bases outside the gene matches: 6. The CDR3 loop spans 16 amino acids. This chain's CDR3 is CASSFGLAGMGGELFF. In DNA, the CDR3 is TGTGCCAGCAGCTTCGGACTAGCGGGAATGGGCGGGGAGCTGTTTTTT.

V usage is TRBV14 and J usage is TRBJ1-2, with D hard to call. This CDR3 spans 13 amino acids. The V and J ends lost 4 bases and 8 bases respectively, with 14 bases between them. Germline-derived CDR1 and CDR2 are SGHDN and FVKESK. CDR3 nucleotide sequence: TGTGCCAGCAGCCGCTCCCCCCCCGGGGGCTACACCTTC. Its protein product is CASSRSPPGGYTF. Supplemented by reference TRBV14 and TRBJ1-2, the full variable domain reads EAGVTQFPSHSVIEKGQTVTLRCDPISGHDNLYWYRRVMGKEIKFLLHFVKESKQDESGMPNNRFLAERTGGTYSTLKVQPAELEDSGVYFCASSRSPPGGYTFGSGTRLTVV.

The chain is built from TRBV27 and TRBJ2-1; TRBD2 aligns across 7 bases. The V and J ends lost 7 bases and 0 bases, in that order; junction bases with no gene match: 6. Germline values: CDR1 MNHEY, CDR2 SMNVEV (reference sequence). The CDR3 has 15 residues. The CDR3 bases are TGTGCCAGCACCTTAGCGGGTTTCTCCTACAATGAGCAGTTCTTC. Residues: CASTLAGFSYNEQFF.

The chain couples TRBV10-2 to TRBJ2-7, with TRBD2 identical over 10 bases. Losses at the gene ends were 4 bases for V and 3 bases for J; bases not matched to a gene: 12. There are 17 residues in the CDR3. The germline gives CDR1 WSHSY, CDR2 SAAADI. CDR3 residues: CASSVGARLAGVYEQYF. Written as DNA, the CDR3 is TGCGCCAGCAGTGTCGGAGCAAGACTAGCGGGCGTCTACGAGCAGTACTTC.

The CDR3 DNA follows: TGTGCCAGCAAACCTTTGGGGGGGGCTAGGATAGAAGGCTACACCTTC. Protein sequence: CASKPLGGARIEGYTF. The genes are TRBV27 and TRBJ1-2; possible D gene TRBD1, 6 bases. The CDR3 is 16 residues long. From germline, CDR1 is MNHEY and CDR2 SMNVEV (reference sequence). V dropped 7 bases and J dropped 8 bases, with 26 bases sitting between them.

The V gene is TRBV9, the J gene TRBJ2-1, with 9 bases lining up with TRBD2. With V trimmed by 0 bases and J by 4 bases, 5 bases remained unmatched. The CDR3 spans 16 residues. The germline V gene encodes CDR1 SGDLS and CDR2 YYNGEE. CDR3 residues: CASSVEGSGRYNEQFF. CDR3 coding DNA: TGTGCCAGCAGCGTAGAGGGTAGCGGGAGATACAATGAGCAGTTCTTC.

This clone was counted at least ten times. CDR3 in amino acids: CASSQPLTPLFYGYTF. CDR3 sequence (DNA): TGCGCCAGCAGCCAACCCCTGACACCCCTCTTCTATGGCTACACCTTC. This chain links TRBV4-1 with TRBJ1-2; D unresolved. V was trimmed by 2 bases and J by 4 bases, leaving 17 bases between them. The CDR3 length is 16 residues. Germline V gene data show CDR1 as MGHRA and CDR2 as YSYEKL.

This chain joins TRBV27 and TRBJ2-7; 9 bases align to TRBD2. In germline, CDR1 is MNHEY, CDR2 SMNVEV (reference sequence). J lost 7 bases, V lost 6 bases, and 10 bases had no gene match. CDR3 length equals 14 residues. Here the CDR3 reads CASRQAGGSREQYF. The CDR3 nucleotides read TGTGCCAGCAGACAAGCGGGAGGCTCAAGGGAGCAGTACTTC.

The chain uses TRBV19 and TRBJ1-5, with TRBD1 matching 9 bases. The CDR3 is 15 residues long. Germline-derived CDR1 and CDR2 are LNHDA and SQIVND (reference sequence). The CDR3 DNA reads TGTGCGACCACCGGGGGACAGGGAATAGGTCAGCCCCAGCATTTT. Protein sequence: CATTGGQGIGQPQHF. Full variable domain (missing parts from reference TRBV19 and TRBJ1-5): DGGITQSPKYLFRKEGQNVTLSCEQNLNHDAMYWYRQDPGQGLRLIYYSQIVNDFQKGDIAEGYSVSREKKESFPLTVTSAQKNPTAFYLCATTGGQGIGQPQHFGDGTRLSIL.